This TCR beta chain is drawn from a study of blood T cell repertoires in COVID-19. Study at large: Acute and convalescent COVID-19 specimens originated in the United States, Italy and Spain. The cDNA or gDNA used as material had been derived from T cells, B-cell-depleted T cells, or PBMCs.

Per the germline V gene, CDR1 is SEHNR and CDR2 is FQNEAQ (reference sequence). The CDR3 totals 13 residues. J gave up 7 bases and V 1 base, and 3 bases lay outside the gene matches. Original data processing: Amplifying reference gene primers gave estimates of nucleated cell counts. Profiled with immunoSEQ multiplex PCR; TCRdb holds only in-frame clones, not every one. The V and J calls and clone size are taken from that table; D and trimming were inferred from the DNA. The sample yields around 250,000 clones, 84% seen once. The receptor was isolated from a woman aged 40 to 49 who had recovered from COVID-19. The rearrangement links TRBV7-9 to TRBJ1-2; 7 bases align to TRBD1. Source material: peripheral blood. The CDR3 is CASSLVQGFGYTF. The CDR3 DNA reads TGTGCCAGCAGCTTAGTACAGGGGTTTGGCTACACCTTC.